The following is a T cell receptor beta chain sequence with its context. The sample belongs to a study of CD8 T cells in Susac syndrome. The authors sequenced TCR beta from blood CD8+ and CD4+ T cells. It was treatment-naive patients with stable or active relapsing-remitting disease who made up the multiple sclerosis controls. Negative magnetic isolation gave CD8+ and CD4+ cells; FACS enriched CD8+ TEMRA. The V and J ends lost 8 bases and 1 base respectively, with 7 bases between them. The CDR3 consists of 12 residues. Germline V gene data show CDR1 as ENHRY and CDR2 as SYGVKD. Random hexamers were used to reverse transcribe the RNA input (about 0.5 to 1 ug). Across 54 Vbeta and 13 Jbeta, immunoSEQ multiplex PCR amplified TCR beta CDR3. TCRdb re-called the immunoSEQ multiplex PCR reads through MiXCR, storing one row per CDR3 protein. In the table there are some 120,000 distinct CDR3 sequences, about 95% of which are singletons.

The rearrangement joins TRBV10-3 to TRBJ2-3; maybe TRBD2 (5 bases). The sequence was collected from a human donor with multiple sclerosis. The sample comprised CD4+ T cells from PBMCs. CDR3 sequence: CAISRGTDTQYF. CDR3 DNA sequence: TGTGCCATCTCGCGGGGCACAGATACGCAGTATTTT.